This T cell receptor beta chain was recovered during a study of blood T cell repertoires in COVID-19 (dated by TCRdb to about 2020). Study-wide context: Samples covering the acute and convalescent phases of COVID-19 were provided by collaborators in the United States, Italy and Spain. The samples were drawn from the first 160 participants of the ongoing ImmuneRACE study and from some 1,300 subjects provided by 6 global collaborators. The sample metadata nearly always contained a de-identified subject ID, COVID-19 status, age in years and sex. Where HLA class I and class II types were available, the types were taken from metadata supplied by the sample provider, not from assay-based typing. Subjects who had been exposed to COVID-19, were actively infected with it, or had recovered from it provided the deeply sampled blood TCRbeta repertoires that made up the dataset. The repertoires were made available in a free public database intended to serve as a resource for research on the immune response to SARS-CoV-2. The prospective study material was composed of cDNA or gDNA derived from T cells, B-cell-depleted T cells, or PBMCs.

Participants in the prospective study were aged roughly 18 to 100 years, lived in more than 20 United States geographic areas, and enrolled through a virtual design. Cohort assignment in the prospective study relied on participant-reported clinical history from a screening survey and a study questionnaire. ImmuneRACE Cohort 3 recovered participants were defined by two consecutive negative NP/OP PCR tests, healthcare professional clearance, or symptom resolution. In the prospective study, mobile phlebotomists collected whole blood, serum and a nasopharyngeal or oropharyngeal swab from each participant. Participants in the prospective study had the option to provide additional blood draws and questionnaires over a 2-month period. Prospective study blood samples were shipped either frozen or at room temperature before DNA extraction. Study-wide findings and limitations: How much clinical and demographic metadata was included differed by source and by participant, and the metadata was provided uncurated.

V and J are truncated by 6 bases and 7 bases respectively, leaving an intervening sequence of 22 bases. Based on the germline V gene, the CDR1 and CDR2 sequences are SGDLS and YYNGEE. From the cysteine through the phenylalanine, the CDR3 covers 15 amino acids. Only the CDR3 region is kept as DNA, spanning 45 bases read in frame from base 1. The immunoSEQ Assay, a bias-controlled multiplex PCR, was used to amplify TCRbeta CDR3 regions from genomic DNA. The study's processing was this. The number of nucleated cells in each sample was estimated by amplification of reference gene primers within the assay. To quantify the absolute abundance of each unique TCRbeta CDR3 rearrangement, sequence reads were collapsed and filtered. For each sample, productive Simpson clonality was calculated as the square root of Simpson's diversity index over productive rearrangements. The table comes from immuneACCESS by way of TCRdb, which keeps in-frame sequences with V and J called. Part of the clones is missing from these tables; in studies checked, under half for an unresolved V gene and the rest for unknown reasons. That table supplies the V and J calls and clone size; D and trimming were determined from the DNA. The sample data list about 320,000 clones, and over 75% of these were observed just once. The ten biggest clones cover 10% of the sample.

Remarks on this clone: What this receptor recognizes is not known. No much larger clone exists at a distance of one base, and base qualities are not known.

The sequenced sample was PBMCs or T cells enriched from blood (not recorded which). The clonotype comes from a woman under 30 who had recovered from COVID-19. This receptor chain uses TRBV9 and TRBJ1-2, with no confidently assigned D gene. The DNA sequence is given as TGTGCCAGCACCCACGGGTCTGCGGATACTTTTGGCTACACCTTC. It translates as CASTHGSADTFGYTF.